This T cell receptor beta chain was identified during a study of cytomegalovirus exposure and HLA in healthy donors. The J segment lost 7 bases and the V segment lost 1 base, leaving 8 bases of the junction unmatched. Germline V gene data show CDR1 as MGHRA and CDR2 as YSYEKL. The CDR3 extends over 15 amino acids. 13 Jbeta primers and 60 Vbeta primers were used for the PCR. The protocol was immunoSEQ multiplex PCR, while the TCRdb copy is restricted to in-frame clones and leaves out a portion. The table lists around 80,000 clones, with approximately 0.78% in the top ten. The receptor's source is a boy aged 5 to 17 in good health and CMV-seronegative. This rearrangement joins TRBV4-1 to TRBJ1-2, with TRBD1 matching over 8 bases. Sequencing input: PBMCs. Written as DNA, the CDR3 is TGCGCCAGCAGCCAAGGTGGACAGGGATCTAGTGGCTACACCTTC. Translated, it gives CASSQGGQGSSGYTF.